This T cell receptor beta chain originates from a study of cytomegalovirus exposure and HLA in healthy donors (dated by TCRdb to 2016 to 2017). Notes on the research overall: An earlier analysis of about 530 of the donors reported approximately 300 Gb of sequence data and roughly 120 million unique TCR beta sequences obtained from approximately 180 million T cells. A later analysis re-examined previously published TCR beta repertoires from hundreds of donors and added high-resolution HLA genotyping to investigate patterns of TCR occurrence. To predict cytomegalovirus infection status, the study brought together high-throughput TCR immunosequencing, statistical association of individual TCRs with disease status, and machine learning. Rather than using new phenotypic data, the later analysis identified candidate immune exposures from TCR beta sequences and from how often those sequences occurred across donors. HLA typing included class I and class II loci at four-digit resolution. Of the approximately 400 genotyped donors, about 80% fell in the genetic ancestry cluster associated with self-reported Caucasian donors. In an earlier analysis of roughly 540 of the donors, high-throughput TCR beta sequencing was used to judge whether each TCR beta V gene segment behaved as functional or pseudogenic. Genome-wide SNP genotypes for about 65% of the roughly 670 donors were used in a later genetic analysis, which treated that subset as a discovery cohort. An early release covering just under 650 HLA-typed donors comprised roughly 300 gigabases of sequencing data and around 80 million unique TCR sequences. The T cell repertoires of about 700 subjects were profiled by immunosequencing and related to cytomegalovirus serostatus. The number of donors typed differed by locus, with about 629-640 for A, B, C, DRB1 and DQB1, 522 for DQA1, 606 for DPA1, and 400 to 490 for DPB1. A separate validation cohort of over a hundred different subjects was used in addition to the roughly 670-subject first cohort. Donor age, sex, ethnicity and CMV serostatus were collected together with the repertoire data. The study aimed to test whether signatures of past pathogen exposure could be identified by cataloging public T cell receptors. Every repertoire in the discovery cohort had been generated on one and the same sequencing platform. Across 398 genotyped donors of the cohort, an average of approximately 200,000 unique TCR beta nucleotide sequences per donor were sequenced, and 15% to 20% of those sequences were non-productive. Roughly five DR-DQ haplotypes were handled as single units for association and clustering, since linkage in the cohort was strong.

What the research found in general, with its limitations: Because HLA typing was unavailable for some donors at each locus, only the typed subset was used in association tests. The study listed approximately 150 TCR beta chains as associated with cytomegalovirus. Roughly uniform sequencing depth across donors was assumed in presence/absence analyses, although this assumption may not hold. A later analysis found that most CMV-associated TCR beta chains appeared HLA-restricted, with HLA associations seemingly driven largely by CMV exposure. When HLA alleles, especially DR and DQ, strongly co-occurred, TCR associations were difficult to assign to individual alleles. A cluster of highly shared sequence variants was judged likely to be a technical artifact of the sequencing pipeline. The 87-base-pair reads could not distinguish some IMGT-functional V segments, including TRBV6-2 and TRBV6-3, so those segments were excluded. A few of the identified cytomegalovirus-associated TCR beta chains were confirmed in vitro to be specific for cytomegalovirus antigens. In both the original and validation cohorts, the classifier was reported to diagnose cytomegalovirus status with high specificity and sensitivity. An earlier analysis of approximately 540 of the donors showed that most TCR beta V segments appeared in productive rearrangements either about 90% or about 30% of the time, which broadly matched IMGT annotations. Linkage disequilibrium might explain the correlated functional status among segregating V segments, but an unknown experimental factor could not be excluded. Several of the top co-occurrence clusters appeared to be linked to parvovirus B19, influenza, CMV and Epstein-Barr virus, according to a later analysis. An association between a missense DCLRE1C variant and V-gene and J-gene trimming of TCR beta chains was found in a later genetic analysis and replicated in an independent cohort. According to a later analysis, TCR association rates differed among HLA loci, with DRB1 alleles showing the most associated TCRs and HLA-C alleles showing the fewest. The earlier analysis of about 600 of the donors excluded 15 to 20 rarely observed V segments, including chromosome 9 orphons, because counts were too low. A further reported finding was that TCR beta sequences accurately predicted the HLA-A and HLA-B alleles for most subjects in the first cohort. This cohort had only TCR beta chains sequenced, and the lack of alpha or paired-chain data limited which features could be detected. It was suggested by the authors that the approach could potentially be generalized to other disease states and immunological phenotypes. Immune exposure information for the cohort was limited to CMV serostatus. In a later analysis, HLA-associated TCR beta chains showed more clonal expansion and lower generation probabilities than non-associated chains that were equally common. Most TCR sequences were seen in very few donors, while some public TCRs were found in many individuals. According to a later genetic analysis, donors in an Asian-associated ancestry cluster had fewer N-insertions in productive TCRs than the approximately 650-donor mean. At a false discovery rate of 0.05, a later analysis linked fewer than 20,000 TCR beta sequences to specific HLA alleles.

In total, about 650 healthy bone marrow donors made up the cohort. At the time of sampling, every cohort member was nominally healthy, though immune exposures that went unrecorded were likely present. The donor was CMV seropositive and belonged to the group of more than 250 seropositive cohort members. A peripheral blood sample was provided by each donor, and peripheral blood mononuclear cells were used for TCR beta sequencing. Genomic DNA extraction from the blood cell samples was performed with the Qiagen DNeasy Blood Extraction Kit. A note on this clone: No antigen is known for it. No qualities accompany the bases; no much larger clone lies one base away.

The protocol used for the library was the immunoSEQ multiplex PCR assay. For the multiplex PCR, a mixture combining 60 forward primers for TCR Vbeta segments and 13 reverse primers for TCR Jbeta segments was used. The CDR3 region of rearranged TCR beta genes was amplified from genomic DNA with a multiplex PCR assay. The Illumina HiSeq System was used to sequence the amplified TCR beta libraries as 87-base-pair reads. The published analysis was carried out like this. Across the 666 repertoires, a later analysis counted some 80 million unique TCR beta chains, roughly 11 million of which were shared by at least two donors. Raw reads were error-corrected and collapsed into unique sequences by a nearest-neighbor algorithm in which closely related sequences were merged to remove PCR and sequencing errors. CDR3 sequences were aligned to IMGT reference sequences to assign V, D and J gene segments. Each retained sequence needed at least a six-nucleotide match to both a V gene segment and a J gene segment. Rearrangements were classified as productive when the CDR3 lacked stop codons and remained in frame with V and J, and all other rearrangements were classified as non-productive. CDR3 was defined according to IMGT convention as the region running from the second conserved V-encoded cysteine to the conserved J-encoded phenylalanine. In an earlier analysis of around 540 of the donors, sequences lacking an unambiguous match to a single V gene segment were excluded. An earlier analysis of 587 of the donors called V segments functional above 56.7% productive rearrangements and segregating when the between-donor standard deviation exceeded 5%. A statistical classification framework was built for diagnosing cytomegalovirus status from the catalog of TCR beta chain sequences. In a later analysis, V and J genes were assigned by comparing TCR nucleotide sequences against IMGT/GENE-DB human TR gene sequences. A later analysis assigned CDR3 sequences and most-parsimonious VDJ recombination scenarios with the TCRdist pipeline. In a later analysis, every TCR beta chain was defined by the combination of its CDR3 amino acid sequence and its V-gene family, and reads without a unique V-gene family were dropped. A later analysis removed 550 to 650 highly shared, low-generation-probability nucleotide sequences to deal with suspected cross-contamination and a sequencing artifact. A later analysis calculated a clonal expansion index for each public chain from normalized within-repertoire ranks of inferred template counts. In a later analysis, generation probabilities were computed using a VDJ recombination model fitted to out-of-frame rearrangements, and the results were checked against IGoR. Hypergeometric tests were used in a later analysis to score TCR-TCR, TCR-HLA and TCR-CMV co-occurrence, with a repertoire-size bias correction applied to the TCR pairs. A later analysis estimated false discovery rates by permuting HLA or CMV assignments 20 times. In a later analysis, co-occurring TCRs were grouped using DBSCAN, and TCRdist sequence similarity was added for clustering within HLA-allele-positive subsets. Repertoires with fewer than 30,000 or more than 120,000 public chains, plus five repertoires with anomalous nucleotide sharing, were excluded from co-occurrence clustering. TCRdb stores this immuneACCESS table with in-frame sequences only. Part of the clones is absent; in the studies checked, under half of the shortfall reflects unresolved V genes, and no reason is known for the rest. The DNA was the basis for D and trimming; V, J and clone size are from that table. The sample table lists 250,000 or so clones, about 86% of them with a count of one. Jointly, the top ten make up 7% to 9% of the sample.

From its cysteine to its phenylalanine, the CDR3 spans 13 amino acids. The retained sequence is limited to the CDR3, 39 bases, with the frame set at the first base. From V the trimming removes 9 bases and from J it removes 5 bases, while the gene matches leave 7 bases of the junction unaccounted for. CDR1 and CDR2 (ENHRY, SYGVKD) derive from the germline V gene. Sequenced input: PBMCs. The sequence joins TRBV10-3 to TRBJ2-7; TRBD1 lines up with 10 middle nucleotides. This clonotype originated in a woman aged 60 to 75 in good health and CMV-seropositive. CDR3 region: CAIVRDRGHEQYF. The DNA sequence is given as TGTGCCATAGTGAGGGACAGGGGTCACGAGCAGTACTTC.